These T cell receptor beta chains were read from a single sample in a study of T-cell memory formation after mild COVID-19. Via MiXCR, TCRdb re-called the 5' RACE reads, giving one row per CDR3 protein. The data contain about 210,000 distinct CDR3 sequences, 27% of them singletons. The sequencing sample was made of PBMCs or a T cell subset sorted from them (not recorded which). These receptors were collected from an adult woman who had mild COVID-19 (a few samples of this study predate the infection). Cell type and time point are not known. CDR3s include the opening cysteine and the closing phenylalanine or tryptophan. The D gene is left open where the match is weak. Rows give clone size only sometimes, using once, few, many, or a class for an expanded clone.

j_call,v_call,d_call,clone_size,cdr3_aa,cdr3_nt
TRBJ1-1,TRBV10-3,.,.,CAISEGRDTEAFF,TGTGCCATCAGTGAGGGTCGGGACACTGAAGCTTTCTTT
TRBJ2-1,TRBV12-3/TRBV12-4,TRBD2,few,CASSFSASGGVSSYNEQFF,TGTGCCAGCAGTTTCTCGGCTAGCGGGGGGGTAAGCTCCTACAATGAGCAGTTCTTC
TRBJ2-7,TRBV7-9,TRBD1,few,CASSDRGPYEQYF,TGTGCCAGCAGCGACAGGGGGCCCTACGAGCAGTACTTC
TRBJ2-1,TRBV5-1,TRBD2,.,CASSLTTGLAGVYNEQFF,TGCGCCAGCAGCTTAACGACGGGACTAGCGGGAGTTTACAATGAGCAGTTCTTC
TRBJ1-1,TRBV4-2,TRBD1,few,CASSPEGWAGGKGNTEAFF,TGTGCCAGCAGCCCAGAAGGGTGGGCAGGGGGTAAGGGGAACACTGAAGCTTTCTTT
TRBJ2-5,TRBV12-3/TRBV12-4,.,few,CASSWDIPETQYF,TGTGCCAGCAGTTGGGACATTCCGGAGACCCAGTACTTC
TRBJ2-5,TRBV20-1,.,few,CRGTGKETQYF,TGCAGGGGAACAGGGAAAGAGACCCAGTACTTC
TRBJ1-5,TRBV20-1,.,.,CSARDGVKQPQHF,TGCAGTGCTAGAGATGGGGTAAAGCAGCCCCAGCATTTT
TRBJ2-5,TRBV11-2,.,.,CASSWGKTQYF,TGTGCCAGCTCCTGGGGGAAGACCCAGTACTTC
TRBJ2-7,TRBV6-6,TRBD1,.,CASSYPTGDGTYEQYF,TGTGCCAGCAGTTACCCGACAGGGGATGGGACCTACGAGCAGTACTTC
TRBJ2-1,TRBV20-1,TRBD2,.,CSVPGLGANEQFF,TGCAGTGTTCCGGGACTAGGAGCCAATGAGCAGTTCTTC
TRBJ2-1,TRBV12-3/TRBV12-4,TRBD2,few,CASRSSGSFNEQFF,TGTGCCAGCCGCAGTAGCGGGAGCTTCAATGAGCAGTTCTTC
TRBJ2-3,TRBV10-2,TRBD2,few,CASSLSSSGSADTQYF,TGCGCCAGCAGCCTATCCTCTAGCGGGAGTGCAGATACGCAGTATTTT
TRBJ2-3,TRBV7-9,.,few,CASSFGVLGAIDTQYF,TGTGCCAGCAGCTTCGGGGTTTTGGGCGCAATAGATACGCAGTATTTT
TRBJ2-4,TRBV20-1,.,.,CSARDELLGEKVQYF,TGCAGTGCCCGAGACGAATTACTAGGGGAGAAGGTTCAGTACTTC
TRBJ2-1,TRBV4-1,TRBD2,many,CASSQDSGGAREQFF,TGCGCCAGCAGCCAAGATAGCGGGGGGGCCCGAGAGCAGTTCTTC
TRBJ1-1,TRBV6-6,.,.,CASSYSSQMNTEAFF,TGTGCCAGCAGTTACTCGAGCCAGATGAACACTGAAGCTTTCTTT
TRBJ2-6,TRBV7-2,.,.,CASSLREGDNVLTF,TGTGCCAGCAGCCTACGTGAGGGCGACAACGTCCTGACTTTC
TRBJ1-2,TRBV5-4,.,.,CASSSSTEGVRGYGYTF,TGTGCCAGCAGCTCGTCAACCGAGGGGGTCCGGGGCTATGGCTACACCTTC
TRBJ2-2,TRBV11-2,.,few,CASSLRVTAPNTGELFF,TGTGCCAGCAGCTTAAGGGTAACGGCACCAAACACCGGGGAGCTGTTTTTT
TRBJ2-1,TRBV12-3/TRBV12-4,TRBD1,few,CASRMDRGFYNEQFF,TGTGCCAGCAGAATGGACAGGGGGTTTTACAATGAGCAGTTCTTC
TRBJ2-7,TRBV5-1,.,.,CASRIGQGNYEQYF,TGCGCCAGCAGGATTGGGCAGGGCAACTACGAGCAGTACTTC
TRBJ2-1,TRBV7-2,.,.,CASSSPSRDEQFF,TGTGCCAGCAGCTCACCGAGCAGGGATGAGCAGTTCTTC
TRBJ1-1,TRBV5-5,.,.,CASSLAEGLVTEAFF,TGTGCCAGCAGCTTGGCCGAGGGGCTCGTGACTGAAGCTTTCTTT
TRBJ2-3,TRBV29-1,TRBD2,few,CSVGVSGGTDTQYF,TGCAGCGTTGGAGTTAGCGGGGGCACAGATACGCAGTATTTT
TRBJ2-3,TRBV7-8,.,.,CASSFSTGRTFTDTQYF,TGTGCCAGCAGCTTCAGCACGGGACGCACTTTCACAGATACGCAGTATTTT
TRBJ2-1,TRBV19,.,.,CASLPAGATYNEQFF,TGTGCCAGCCTCCCGGCGGGGGCGACCTACAATGAGCAGTTCTTC
TRBJ1-1,TRBV12-3/TRBV12-4,.,few,CASRQPGAGSTEAFF,TGTGCCAGCAGGCAGCCGGGGGCAGGGAGCACTGAAGCTTTCTTT
TRBJ1-2,TRBV11-2,.,.,CASSQGGTPANYGYTF,TGTGCCAGCAGCCAGGGAGGGACTCCAGCTAACTATGGCTACACCTTC
TRBJ2-2,TRBV20-1,.,few,CSARPINTGELFF,TGCAGTGCTCGACCTATTAACACCGGGGAGCTGTTTTTT
TRBJ2-2,TRBV6-2/TRBV6-3,TRBD2,.,CASSYALVAGFTGELFF,TGTGCCAGCAGTTACGCCCTGGTAGCGGGTTTCACCGGGGAGCTGTTTTTT
TRBJ2-7,TRBV5-5,.,.,CASSSAMGFSEQYF,TGTGCCAGCAGCTCCGCCATGGGATTCTCTGAGCAGTACTTC
TRBJ2-2,TRBV27,.,.,CATRLGGSSGELFF,TGTGCCACAAGACTAGGAGGGTCCTCCGGGGAGCTGTTTTTT
TRBJ1-3,TRBV4-1,.,.,CASSQDGKLSGNTIYF,TGCGCCAGCAGCCAAGATGGCAAACTCTCTGGAAACACCATATATTTT
TRBJ1-1,TRBV30,.,.,CAWSMRAEAFF,TGTGCCTGGAGTATGAGGGCTGAAGCTTTCTTT
TRBJ1-1,TRBV20-1,.,.,CSARARVWNTEAFF,TGCAGTGCTAGAGCGAGGGTTTGGAACACTGAAGCTTTCTTT
TRBJ2-7,TRBV7-9,.,few,CASSFVGSYEQYF,TGTGCCAGCAGCTTCGTGGGATCCTACGAGCAGTACTTC
TRBJ2-3,TRBV5-1,.,few,CASSSDLGTLLGTQYF,TGCGCCAGCAGCTCCGACCTCGGGACCCTCCTCGGTACGCAGTATTTT
TRBJ1-1,TRBV10-3,.,once,CAISVGGADTEAFF,TGTGCCATCAGTGTTGGGGGGGCCGACACTGAAGCTTTCTTT
TRBJ1-1,TRBV13,.,.,CASSFNSNTEAFF,TGTGCCAGCAGCTTTAACAGCAACACTGAAGCTTTCTTT
TRBJ2-7,TRBV7-9,TRBD1,.,CASSLTPTGYEQYF,TGTGCCAGCAGCTTAACCCCGACAGGGTACGAGCAGTACTTC
TRBJ2-7,TRBV11-2,TRBD1,.,CASSSTGTGIDEQYF,TGTGCCAGCAGCTCTACCGGGACAGGGATCGACGAGCAGTACTTC
TRBJ2-1,TRBV28,.,.,CASSLSGNVINEQFF,TGTGCCAGCAGTTTGTCAGGGAACGTTATCAATGAGCAGTTCTTC
TRBJ1-2,TRBV5-1,TRBD1,.,CASTLGTDQISLNYGYTF,TGCGCCAGCACCCTTGGGACAGACCAGATCTCACTAAACTATGGCTACACCTTC
TRBJ2-2,TRBV30,.,few,CAWRFGTNTGELFF,TGTGCCTGGAGGTTCGGGACGAACACCGGGGAGCTGTTTTTT
TRBJ2-3,TRBV5-1,TRBD2,.,CASSLLAGGVADTQYF,TGCGCCAGCAGCTTACTAGCGGGGGGTGTGGCAGATACGCAGTATTTT
TRBJ2-1,TRBV24-1,TRBD1,.,CATSVKTGSSNEQFF,TGTGCCACCAGTGTGAAGACAGGGTCGTCCAATGAGCAGTTCTTC
TRBJ2-7,TRBV4-2,TRBD1,few,CASSRDQGVGTYEQYF,TGTGCCAGCAGCCGAGACCAGGGGGTGGGGACCTACGAGCAGTACTTC
TRBJ1-1,TRBV7-9,.,.,CASSQRGGGEVIEAFF,TGTGCCAGCAGCCAAAGAGGGGGAGGAGAGGTGATTGAAGCTTTCTTT
TRBJ2-1,TRBV5-1,TRBD1,.,CASSFGQGAYNEQFF,TGCGCCAGCAGCTTCGGACAGGGGGCCTACAATGAGCAGTTCTTC
TRBJ1-2,TRBV7-3,.,.,CASSLIGSNYGYTF,TGTGCCAGCAGCTTAATAGGCTCTAACTATGGCTACACCTTC
TRBJ2-1,TRBV9,TRBD2,few,CASSVGRTSGNEQFF,TGTGCCAGCAGCGTAGGGAGAACTAGCGGCAATGAGCAGTTCTTC
TRBJ2-3,TRBV9,TRBD2,.,CASSAYSGSDTQYF,TGTGCCAGCAGCGCTTATAGCGGGTCAGATACGCAGTATTTT
TRBJ2-1,TRBV5-1,.,.,CASSLGQNYNEQFF,TGCGCCAGCAGCTTGGGACAGAACTACAATGAGCAGTTCTTC
TRBJ1-6,TRBV5-1,.,.,CASSSLQDSPLHF,TGCGCCAGCAGCTCTCTACAGGATTCACCCCTCCACTTT
TRBJ1-2,TRBV4-2,.,.,CASSQEAGANYGYTF,TGTGCCAGCAGCCAAGAGGCAGGGGCTAACTATGGCTACACCTTC
TRBJ2-5,TRBV13,TRBD1,few,CASSLGAGGASGETQYF,TGTGCCAGCAGCTTAGGGGCAGGGGGCGCGTCTGGAGAGACCCAGTACTTC
TRBJ2-1,TRBV7-8,TRBD1,few,CASSQDSTGAGEQFF,TGTGCCAGCAGCCAAGACTCAACAGGGGCGGGTGAGCAGTTCTTC
TRBJ2-5,TRBV6-6,.,.,CASRTRGSSGETQYF,TGTGCCAGCAGAACCCGGGGTAGTAGTGGGGAGACCCAGTACTTC
TRBJ2-3,TRBV7-3,TRBD2,few,CASSRTSDRTDTQYF,TGTGCCAGCAGCAGAACTAGCGACCGCACAGATACGCAGTATTTT